This T cell receptor (beta chain) was sequenced in a study of blood T cell repertoires in COVID-19. In germline, CDR1 is LNHDA, CDR2 SQIVND (reference sequence). V dropped 1 base and J dropped 5 bases, with 8 bases sitting between them. The CDR3 consists of 13 residues. Clones were sequenced by immunoSEQ multiplex PCR, and TCRdb holds only the in-frame ones, with some missing. The sample lists 390,000 or so clones, roughly nine tenths occurring once. This receptor was taken from a man younger than 35 who had recovered from COVID-19. Sequenced material: PBMCs or T cells enriched from blood (not recorded which). V is TRBV19 and J is TRBJ1-1, with D unclear. CDR3 amino acids: CASSIVGRTEAFF. The CDR3 region has the DNA TGTGCCAGTAGTATAGTGGGCAGAACTGAAGCTTTCTTT.